The clone carrying this T cell receptor beta chain came up a few times. The data derive from a study of neoadjuvant anti-PD-1 for oral cavity cancer. The CDR3 runs to 14 residues. Between the trimmed V and J ends, which lost 4 bases and 5 bases, there was a span of 13 bases. Germline assignment: CDR1 MNHNS and CDR2 SASEGT. Some clones are missing from TCRdb's copy, which holds only in-frame ones; the method was immunoSEQ multiplex PCR. The repertoire holds more than 10,000 clones, with approximately 66% as singletons. This receptor was identified in a person aged 35 to 85 with oral cavity squamous cell carcinoma. The chain uses TRBV6-1 and TRBJ2-3; D may be TRBD1 (5 bases). Sequencing used PBMCs, obtained before nivolumab (anti-PD-1) treatment. CDR3 loop: CASSAGSQGDTQYF. The CDR3, as DNA: TGTGCCAGCAGTGCCGGGTCCCAGGGAGATACGCAGTATTTT.